This T cell receptor (beta chain) was observed in a study of blood T cell repertoires in COVID-19. Whole-study context: Sites in the United States, Italy and Spain provided acute and convalescent COVID-19 samples. T cells, B-cell-depleted T cells, or PBMCs supplied cDNA or gDNA.

This CDR3 contains 14 residues. Germline CDR1 MDHEN, CDR2 SYDVKM. The ends lost 6 bases at V and 3 bases at J; junction bases unmatched: 4. Sequencing was performed with immunoSEQ multiplex PCR; in TCRdb, only in-frame clones are kept and a portion is missing. Of 200,000 to 250,000 clones listed, almost 85% are singletons. This TCR was recovered from a woman in her 50s with active or convalescent COVID-19. The sample taken for sequencing was peripheral blood. The chain uses TRBV28 and TRBJ1-4, with 7 bases that match TRBD1. The CDR3 sequence: CASSFQGANEKLFF. As DNA, the CDR3 is TGTGCCAGCAGCTTCCAGGGGGCTAATGAAAAACTGTTTTTT.